This TCR beta chain comes out of a study of blood T cell repertoires in COVID-19. Study in general: PBMCs, B-cell-depleted T cells, or T cells provided the cDNA or gDNA that made up the material.

The data were produced by immunoSEQ multiplex PCR, yet TCRdb's version contains in-frame clones alone and is incomplete. The table shows some 460,000 clones, with approximately 90% occurring only once. V lost 3 bases and J lost 7, with 15 bases in between. From germline, CDR1 is ENHRY and CDR2 SYGVKD. This CDR3 is 15 amino acids long. The sequence came from a woman aged 18-35 years with acute COVID-19. The chain carries TRBV10-3 and TRBJ1-4; D is ambiguous. The sequencing sample was made of PBMCs or T cells enriched from blood (not recorded which). CDR3 sequence reads: CAISEGWQVSEKLFF. In nucleotides, the CDR3 is TGTGCCATCAGTGAAGGTTGGCAGGTCTCTGAAAAACTGTTTTTT.